This entry concerns a single T cell receptor beta chain. The target antigen is unknown. These data originate in a study of shared clonotypes between healthy human individuals. CDR1 LNHNV and CDR2 YYDKDF come from the germline V gene (reference sequence). The V and J ends lost 1 base and 9 bases respectively, with 4 bases between them. CDR3 length: 11 amino acids. Naive CD8 isolation took CD45RO-negative cells positively selected for CCR7 and excluded terminally differentiated effector memory CD45RA+ cells. Caucasian adults residing in Nashville, Tennessee made up all the donors. TCRdb's copy holds only in-frame clones and misses some; the assay was immunoSEQ multiplex PCR. The sample holds about 820,000 clones, around 92% seen once. Study-wide findings and caveats: It was expected that sequencing depth would affect clonotype sharing among donors. Even with large depth, rarefaction showed that sorted-subset sequencing was incomplete.

The rearrangement links TRBV15 to TRBJ2-1; unclear D gene. This TCR was recovered from a man in his thirties or forties in good health. Source material: naive CD8+ T cells sorted from blood. In DNA, the CDR3 is TGTGCCACCAGCAGAGCGGGTGAGCAGTTCTTC. Translated: CATSRAGEQFF.